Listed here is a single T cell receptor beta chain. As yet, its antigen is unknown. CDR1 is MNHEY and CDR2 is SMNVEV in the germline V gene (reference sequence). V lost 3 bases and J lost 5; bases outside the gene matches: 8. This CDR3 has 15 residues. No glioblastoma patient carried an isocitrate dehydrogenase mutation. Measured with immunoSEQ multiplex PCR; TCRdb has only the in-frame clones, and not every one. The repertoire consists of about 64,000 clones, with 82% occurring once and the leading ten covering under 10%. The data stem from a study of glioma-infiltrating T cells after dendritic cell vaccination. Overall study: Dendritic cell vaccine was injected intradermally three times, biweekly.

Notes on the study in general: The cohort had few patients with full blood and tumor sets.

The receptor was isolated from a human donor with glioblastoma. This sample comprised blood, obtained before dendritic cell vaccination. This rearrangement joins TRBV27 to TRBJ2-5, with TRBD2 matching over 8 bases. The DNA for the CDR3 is TGTGCCAGCAGTTTGCAAGGACTAGCCCGGGAGACCCAGTACTTC. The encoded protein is CASSLQGLARETQYF.